The 9 T cell receptor beta chains given below trace back to one sample, sequenced in a study of human T cells and chemical hapten exposure. TCRdb re-analysed the RACE reads in MiXCR, keeping a single row per CDR3 protein. The repertoire holds under 400,000 distinct CDR3 sequences, with around 5.5% as singletons. The sample's time point: pre-sensitization, week 0. Treatment noted: therapeutic diphenylcyclopropenone sensitization with weekly scalp DPC. The sequencing used whole blood, collected in connection with sensitization to the hapten diphenylcyclopropenone (DPC). These receptors originate from a woman aged 45-65 years with alopecia areata. Some clones in this sample may be carry-over from other donors' samples.

This sequence joins TRBV7-9 and TRBJ2-1; D might be TRBD2 (6 bases). Germline lookup yields CDR1 SEHNR and CDR2 FQNEAQ (reference sequence). With 2 bases removed from V and 7 bases from J, the gap between germline ends came to 18 bases. This CDR3 is 16 amino acids long. CDR3 sequence reads: CASSLSQLFGGNEQFF. The CDR3 DNA is TGTGCCAGCAGCTTATCCCAGCTCTTCGGGGGTAATGAGCAGTTCTTC.

This clonotype has more than one count but fewer than ten. This chain connects TRBV7-9 to TRBJ2-3, with 13 bases identical to TRBD2. V was pared by 5 bases and J by 6 bases, with 5 bases of the junction left unmatched. Per the germline V gene, CDR1 is SEHNR and CDR2 is FQNEAQ (reference sequence). This CDR3 comprises 15 residues. Here the CDR3 reads CASSRTSGSIDTQYF. CDR3 nucleotides: TGTGCCAGCAGCCGGACTAGCGGGAGCATCGATACGCAGTATTTT.

This clonotype showed up many times. CDR3 loop: CASSVLAGVDNEQFF. The CDR3 coding sequence is TGTGCCAGCAGTGTACTAGCGGGAGTGGATAATGAGCAGTTCTTC. The genes are TRBV25-1 and TRBJ2-1, with 11 positions matching TRBD2. The germline CDR1 and CDR2 sequences are MGHDK and SYGVNS. The V gene end was trimmed by 4 bases and the J gene end by 7 bases; junction bases not matched to a gene: 6. CDR3 length: 15 residues.

This clonotype has more than one count but fewer than ten. This chain joins TRBV29-1 and TRBJ1-2, with D unresolved. This CDR3 region has 15 residues. V dropped 6 bases and J dropped 5 bases, with 22 bases sitting between them. CDR1 is SQVTM and CDR2 is ANQGSEA in the germline V gene. This CDR3 reads CSVIGGKNILYGYTF. The CDR3 DNA sequence: TGCAGCGTGATAGGAGGAAAAAACATACTATATGGCTACACCTTC.

This clonotype was recorded at least ten times. Here the CDR3 reads CASSFSQKNTEAFF. CDR3 in DNA: TGTGCCAGCAGTTTTTCACAGAAGAACACTGAAGCTTTCTTT. This chain connects TRBV27 to TRBJ1-1, with D uncertain. Germline V gene sequence: CDR1 MNHEY, CDR2 SMNVEV (reference sequence). The CDR3 loop spans 14 amino acids. Trimming took 3 bases from V and 1 from J, leaving 9 bases between them.

This clonotype was detected many times. The chain has TRBV20-1 and TRBJ1-1, with 12 nucleotides matching TRBD1. The CDR3 totals 15 residues. The trim removed 0 bases at V and 11 bases at J, leaving 10 bases unmatched. Germline lookup yields CDR1 DFQATT and CDR2 SNEGSKA (reference sequence). The CDR3 DNA is TGCAGTGCTAGAGATGGGTCGGGACAGGGGGCTTCGGCTTTCTTT. Its protein is CSARDGSGQGASAFF.

The DNA for the CDR3 is TGCAGTGCTAGAGGAGAATCAGGGGTTCAGCCCCAGCATTTT. Residues: CSARGESGVQPQHF. V gene TRBV20-1 combines with J gene TRBJ1-5; possibly TRBD1 for D (6 bases). Trimming took 1 base from V and 6 from J, leaving 13 bases between them. The germline V gene has CDR1 DFQATT and CDR2 SNEGSKA (reference sequence). The CDR3 length is 14 residues.

This clonotype has only a few counts. In DNA, the CDR3 is TGCGCCAGCAGCACACCACAGGGAAACTATGGCTACACCTTC. Its translation is CASSTPQGNYGYTF. This sequence joins TRBV5-1 and TRBJ1-2; possible D gene TRBD1, 6 bases. This CDR3 has 14 residues. V was cut by 4 bases and J by 2 bases, with 12 bases left in between. The germline V gene has CDR1 SGHRS and CDR2 YFSETQ.

This clonotype was seen many times. The rearrangement links TRBV20-1 to TRBJ2-1, with TRBD2 identical over 12 bases. This CDR3 is built from 16 residues. Losses at the gene ends were 3 bases for V and 7 bases for J; bases not matched to a gene: 10. Per germline, CDR1 DFQATT and CDR2 SNEGSKA (reference sequence). CDR3 sequence reads: CSARARLAGVRNEQFF. The CDR3 nucleotides are TGCAGTGCTAGGGCCCGACTAGCGGGAGTTCGAAATGAGCAGTTCTTC.